This record concerns one T cell receptor beta chain sequence. Its antigen remains unknown. These data are taken from a study of cytomegalovirus exposure and HLA in healthy donors. Study-wide points: Reportedly, diagnosis of cytomegalovirus status by the classifier showed high specificity and sensitivity. The later analysis indicated that the majority of CMV-associated TCR beta chains appeared HLA-restricted. In an earlier analysis, in some 500 donors, most V segments appeared productive either ~90% or ~30% of the time. There were a few CMV-associated chains whose specificity for CMV antigens was confirmed in vitro.

Amplification used 60 Vbeta primers and 13 Jbeta primers. The data were produced by immunoSEQ multiplex PCR, yet TCRdb's version contains in-frame clones alone and is incomplete. This sample has 90,000 to 150,000 clones; 50% to 65% occur once, and the top ten carry about a tenth. Source material: PBMCs. The receptor was isolated from a man between 40 and 49 years old in good health and CMV-seropositive.

CDR3 nucleotides: TGTGCCAGCAGGGGCGGGGATACGCAGTATTTT. Amino acids: CASRGGDTQYF. The V call is TRBV27, the J call TRBJ2-3, with D maybe TRBD2 (5 bases). Trimming cost V 6 bases and J 6 bases, with 7 bases left between them. The CDR3 spans 11 residues. Germline CDR1 reads MNHEY; CDR2 reads SMNVEV (reference sequence).